This TCR beta chain emerged from a study of blood T cell repertoires in COVID-19. At the level of the study: Both acute and convalescent COVID-19 samples were obtained from the United States, Italy and Spain. In each case, the material was cDNA or gDNA derived from T cells, B-cell-depleted T cells, or PBMCs.

V lost 6 bases, J lost 0 bases, and 12 bases lay in between. The germline V gene encodes CDR1 KGHSH and CDR2 LQKENI. This CDR3 has 15 residues. Assignment of participants to cohorts was predicated upon participant-reported clinical history. Original processing notes: Amplification of reference gene primers was used by the study to estimate nucleated cell counts. Clones were sequenced by immunoSEQ multiplex PCR, and TCRdb holds only the in-frame ones, with some missing. V, J and clone size reflect that table, while D and trimming were determined from the DNA. The sample holds 200,000 to 250,000 clones, 85% to 90% seen once.

The source of this sequence is a woman aged 18-29 years in a cohort exposed to, infected with or recovered from COVID-19 (not recorded which). The V and J genes are TRBV18 and TRBJ1-3; TRBD1 might be the D (5 bases). The sample was PBMCs or T cells enriched from blood (not recorded which). DNA for the CDR3: TGTGCCAGCTCCCCGACAGCCTCCTCTGGAAACACCATATATTTT. Its translation: CASSPTASSGNTIYF.